This is a list of T cell receptor beta chains from one sample in a study of shared clonotypes between healthy human individuals. The data were produced by immunoSEQ multiplex PCR, yet TCRdb's version contains in-frame clones alone and is incomplete. The repertoire consists of roughly 2,000,000 clones, with 93% occurring once and the leading ten covering approximately 1.7%. Sequencing was carried out using naive CD8+ T cells from PBMCs. All receptors derive from a man aged 18 to 35 in good health. Some clones in this sample may be carry-over from other donors' samples. Each CDR3 is given without its conserved first and last residue. Each record gives: V gene, J gene, CDR3 protein.

>TRBV7-9|TRBJ1-4
ASSLGPRGTNEKLF
>TRBV14|TRBJ2-5
ASSHGETQY
>TRBV27|TRBJ2-3
ASSHRVAATDTQY
>TRBV27|TRBJ1-1
ASSRQGWANTEAF
>TRBV5-6|TRBJ2-7
ASSLEPDSYEQY
>TRBV28|TRBJ2-7
ASSPGTGLYEQY
>TRBV28|TRBJ1-2
ASSFKGRRYGYT
>TRBV5-4|TRBJ2-5
ASSLGSPPETQY
>TRBV7-8|TRBJ2-7
ASSVGWDEQY
>TRBV7-9|TRBJ2-5
ASSTRLDHQETQY
>TRBV15|TRBJ1-1
ATSYNDRNTEAF
>TRBV27|TRBJ2-1
ASSLGSHNEQF
>TRBV13|TRBJ2-5
ASSSPAGRQETQY
>TRBV7-9|TRBJ2-1
ASSLKQGGYNEQF
>TRBV7-9|TRBJ2-2
ASSSPLAARRDTGELF
>TRBV27|TRBJ2-1
ASSLKAGGARNEQF
>TRBV9|TRBJ2-3
ASSVLDPSTDTQY
>TRBV13|TRBJ1-1
ASSSYQGGNTEAF
>TRBV27|TRBJ2-3
ASSRYSGTYLPDTQY
>TRBV5-4|TRBJ2-6
ASSWPGQGITGANVLT
>TRBV9|TRBJ2-7
ASSVGQSYEQY
>TRBV16|TRBJ1-1
ASSQRQNPLLEAF
>TRBV6-6|TRBJ2-7
ASSYGPRGSAYEQY
>TRBV11-2|TRBJ1-1
ASSFHTGMNTEAF
>TRBV2|TRBJ2-7
ASSELVKGAPHEQY
>TRBV15|TRBJ2-5
ATSRDLGAQETQY
>TRBV6-6|TRBJ2-7
ASSYSGGPYEQY